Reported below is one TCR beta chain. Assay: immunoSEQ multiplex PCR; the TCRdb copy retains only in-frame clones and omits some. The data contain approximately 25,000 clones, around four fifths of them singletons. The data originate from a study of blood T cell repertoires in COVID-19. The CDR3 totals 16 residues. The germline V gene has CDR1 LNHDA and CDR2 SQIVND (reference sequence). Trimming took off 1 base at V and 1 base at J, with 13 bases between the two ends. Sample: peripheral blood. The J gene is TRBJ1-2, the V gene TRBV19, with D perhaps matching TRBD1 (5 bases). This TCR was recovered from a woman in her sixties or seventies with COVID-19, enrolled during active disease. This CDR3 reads CASSIVTRQYNYGYTF. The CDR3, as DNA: TGTGCCAGTAGTATAGTAACTCGACAGTATAACTATGGCTACACCTTC.